This TCR beta chain was profiled in a study of T cells after yellow fever vaccination (dated by TCRdb to between 2019 and 2020). Context from the whole study: The SMART-Seq v4 Ultra Low Input RNA kit was used to prepare libraries from fractions with low cell numbers. Bulk TCR alpha and beta repertoires were sequenced longitudinally to track T-cell clones before and after primary and booster YFV17D yellow fever vaccination. The cohort comprised two healthy male donors, one aged 18 to 29 and one aged 30 to 39 years. Blood samples were taken at several timepoints before and after primary and secondary immunization, and bulk PBMC replicates and cell subsets were isolated. Overall study outcomes, separate from this receptor: Compared with the primary T-cell response, the secondary T-cell response was weaker but faster, peaking on day 5 rather than day 15. A small fraction of clonotypes appeared in both the CD4 and CD8 compartments, likely as a result of convergent recombination. Because the study included only a couple of donors, the extent to which the findings can be generalized is limited. Computational filtering was required because FACS-sorted repertoires could contain abundant contaminating clonotypes from the bulk population. After the booster, most clones that had expanded after primary vaccination were detected again (approximately 95% of CD4 and 88% of CD8), suggesting broad maintenance of memory.

TCR cDNA was synthesized by 5'RACE template switching, which introduced a universal primer site and unique molecular identifiers. Priming for cDNA synthesis came from both the TCR alpha and TCR beta constant segments. Two PCR steps were used to amplify libraries, with sample barcodes and sequencing adapters being added in the second step. Sequencing of libraries was performed on Illumina HiSeq 2500 (2x100 bp) or NovaSeq (2x150 bp). On the study's bioinformatics: MIGEC was used to demultiplex reads and collapse the reads into UMI consensus sequences, and MiXCR was used for V(D)J alignment. Vaccine-responding clonotypes were identified with edgeR using replicate PBMC samples, with FDR below 0.01 and a log2 fold change above 5 up to day 15 being required. Each bulk clonotype received a CD4 or CD8 identity based on whether the sequenced CD4 or CD8 repertoire contained that clonotype at higher abundance. The public reads were run again by TCRdb, first through fastp at Q25 and then through MiXCR, and only productive beta chains were kept. Rows are combined by CDR3 protein, so each entry shows the most common genes and DNA. The V and J calls were not made by the authors but by TCRdb's processing. The sample table holds 250,000 to 350,000 distinct CDR3 sequences, of which around 7.3% were seen once. The ten most abundant clones make up 18% of the sample.

According to the study, the label for this sample's treatment or condition signals: live attenuated yellow fever vaccine strain. Two biological replicates of bulk PBMCs were collected at each blood-draw timepoint. A standard Ficoll-Paque protocol was used to isolate PBMCs from peripheral blood. TriZol was used to extract RNA from bulk PBMCs, from CD4 and CD8 fractions, and from dextramer-positive and dextramer-negative fractions. This clonotype came up many times. Its antigen remains unidentified. No clone much larger than this one lies a single base away; base qualities are absent. The V end loses 0 bases and the J end loses 2 bases, and a stretch of 4 bases separates them. Taken from cysteine to phenylalanine, the CDR3 has 13 residues. Here the CDR3 DNA is all that survives: 39 bases in frame from base 1. The germline V gene supplies CDR1 SGHTA and CDR2 FQGTGA.

This material consisted of PBMCs, taken 35 to 50 days after the first yellow fever vaccination. The chain uses TRBV7-3 and TRBJ2-5, with the D gene not confidently named. This TCR was sampled from a man aged 18-30 years who received the YFV17D yellow fever vaccine. In nucleotide form, the sequence is TGTGCCAGCAGCTTAACGTTACAAGAGACCCAGTACTTC. Its coded protein is CASSLTLQETQYF.